Listed here are 16 T cell receptor beta chains from one sample, sequenced in a study of control samples from healthy donors and cancer patients. Assay: immunoSEQ multiplex PCR; the TCRdb copy retains only in-frame clones and omits some. The data show 120,000 to 150,000 clones, approximately 91% seen once. Input material: blood. Source of these receptors: a young man in good health.

V is TRBV5-6 and J is TRBJ2-2; D may match TRBD1 or TRBD2 (5 bases each). Trimming shortened V by 7 bases and J by 5 bases, and 12 bases separated the two germline ends. The CDR3 covers 13 residues. Germline lookup yields CDR1 SGHDT and CDR2 YYEEEE. In DNA form, the CDR3 reads TGTGCCAGCGCTGGGGGAGAAACCGGGGAGCTGTTTTTT. It encodes CASAGGETGELFF.

This chain connects TRBV30 to TRBJ2-7, with 9 bases fitting TRBD2. Germline V gene sequence: CDR1 GTSNPN, CDR2 SVGIG (reference sequence). The CDR3 is 15 amino acids. Trimming cost V 0 bases and J 4 bases; bases outside gene matches: 7. CDR3 region: CAWSVGSGLAYEQYF. The CDR3 bases are TGTGCCTGGAGTGTAGGATCGGGACTAGCTTACGAGCAGTACTTC.

V and J are TRBV19 and TRBJ1-3; 8 bases align to TRBD1. Germline assignment: CDR1 LNHDA and CDR2 SQIVND (reference sequence). The V gene end was trimmed by 3 bases and the J gene end by 2 bases; junction bases not matched to a gene: 6. This CDR3 contains 16 residues. The CDR3 spells CASSISQGVAGNTIYF. CDR3 bases: TGTGCCAGTAGTATTTCACAGGGGGTAGCTGGAAACACCATATATTTT.

The rearrangement uses TRBV6-5 and TRBJ1-1, with D perhaps TRBD1 (6 bases). Trimming cost V 5 bases and J 4 bases, with 14 bases left between them. The CDR3 length is 14 residues. Germline values: CDR1 MNHEY, CDR2 SVGAGI. The CDR3 reads CASSQKRGFTEAFF. The DNA for the CDR3 is TGTGCCAGCAGTCAGAAGAGGGGGTTCACTGAAGCTTTCTTT.

Here the CDR3 DNA reads TGTGCCAGCAGTCGAACGATAGGGGCCGGGGAGCTGTTTTTT. It specifies CASSRTIGAGELFF. V is TRBV28 and J is TRBJ2-2; D possibly corresponds to TRBD1 (5 bases). The V and J ends lost 5 bases and 6 bases respectively, with 13 bases between them. CDR1 is MDHEN and CDR2 is SYDVKM in the germline V gene. The CDR3 length is 14 residues.

The chain couples TRBV30 to TRBJ1-2; D is possibly TRBD1 (6 bases). The CDR3 has 13 residues. Germline loops: CDR1 GTSNPN, CDR2 SVGIG (reference sequence). Trimming removed 0 bases from V and 8 bases from J, with 13 bases in between. The CDR3 region is CAWSVRGGQGYTF. CDR3 in DNA: TGTGCCTGGAGTGTTAGGGGAGGACAGGGCTACACCTTC. Based on the CDR3 plus reference TRBV30 and TRBJ1-2, the full variable domain is SQTIHQWPATLVQPVGSPLSLECTVEGTSNPNLYWYRQAAGRGLQLLFYSVGIGQISSEVPQNLSASRPQDRQFILSSKKLLLSDSGFYLCAWSVRGGQGYTFGSGTRLTVV.

The DNA for the CDR3 is TGTGCCAGCAGTGACTCTAGGAGCAACTCTGGAAACACCATATATTTT. Amino acid sequence: CASSDSRSNSGNTIYF. J is TRBJ1-3 and V is TRBV6-4; D is undetermined. The V end lost 0 bases, the J end lost 0 bases, and 9 bases lay between the germline ends. CDR1 and CDR2 from the germline V gene are MRHNA and SNTAGT. The CDR3 is 16 residues long.

The gene calls are TRBV9 and TRBJ1-4, with unresolved D. V lost 0 bases and J lost 0, with 6 bases in between. Germline V gives CDR1 SGDLS, CDR2 YYNGEE. This CDR3 is 15 amino acids long. CDR3 in DNA: TGTGCCAGCAGCGTAGGATGGTCAACTAATGAAAAACTGTTTTTT. Translating it yields CASSVGWSTNEKLFF.

The V and J genes are TRBV19 and TRBJ2-7; 7 bases line up with TRBD1. The germline gives CDR1 LNHDA, CDR2 SQIVND (reference sequence). V shed 7 bases, J shed 0 bases, and the junction held 6 bases outside the gene matches. The CDR3 spans 14 residues. CDR3 sequence reads: CASNPQGSSYEQYF. The CDR3 region has the DNA TGTGCCAGTAACCCACAGGGGAGCTCCTACGAGCAGTACTTC.

The chain joins TRBV29-1 to TRBJ1-1, with D perhaps TRBD1 (6 bases). The CDR3 contains 14 residues. Trimming shortened V by 3 bases and J by 0 bases, and 11 bases separated the two germline ends. Germline V gene data show CDR1 as SQVTM and CDR2 as ANQGSEA. The CDR3 bases are TGCAGCGTTGACCATACAGGGCTGAACACTGAAGCTTTCTTT. Amino acid sequence: CSVDHTGLNTEAFF.

The chain carries TRBV5-1 and TRBJ1-4; D is perhaps TRBD1 (5 bases). V lost 4 bases and J 8 bases, leaving 18 bases between the germline ends. The CDR3 consists of 15 residues. Germline CDR1 and CDR2: SGHRS and YFSETQ. This CDR3 reads CASSREGTRKEKLFF. The CDR3 DNA follows: TGCGCCAGCAGCCGCGAGGGGACGAGGAAAGAAAAACTGTTTTTT.

This rearrangement joins TRBV4-2 to TRBJ2-2; D gene ambiguous. The CDR3 extends over 18 amino acids. Per germline, CDR1 LGHNA and CDR2 YNFKEQ. V dropped 1 base and J dropped 0 bases, with 15 bases sitting between them. CDR3 protein: CASSQAPSRNANTGELFF. DNA for the CDR3: TGTGCCAGCAGCCAAGCTCCGAGCCGAAACGCGAACACCGGGGAGCTGTTTTTT.

The gene calls are TRBV15 and TRBJ2-7, with D possibly matching TRBD2 (5 bases). Trimming took off 4 bases at V and 2 bases at J, with 18 bases between the two ends. This CDR3 is 16 amino acids long. The germline V gene encodes CDR1 LNHNV and CDR2 YYDKDF (reference sequence). CDR3 coding DNA: TGTGCCACCAGCACCGGAGGAGGCACCGTTACCTACGAGCAGTACTTC. Its protein is CATSTGGGTVTYEQYF.

This chain joins TRBV10-2 and TRBJ1-3, with 9 bases aligning to TRBD1. The CDR3 covers 17 residues. Germline loops: CDR1 WSHSY, CDR2 SAAADI. Trimming cost V 1 base and J 0 bases; bases outside gene matches: 4. The CDR3 nucleotides are TGCGCCAGCAGTGAGTACGGGACAGGGAGCTCTGGAAACACCATATATTTT. It translates to CASSEYGTGSSGNTIYF.

The V and J genes are TRBV5-4 and TRBJ2-7, with D possibly being TRBD1 or TRBD2 (5 bases each). The CDR3 has 16 residues. Germline CDR1 SGHNT, CDR2 YYREEE (reference sequence). Trimming left V 0 bases short and J 0 bases short, with 13 bases between. CDR3 amino acids: CASSLEAGAHSYEQYF. CDR3 coding DNA: TGTGCCAGCAGCTTGGAGGCCGGGGCCCACTCCTACGAGCAGTACTTC.

The chain links TRBV2 to TRBJ1-4; 7 bases map to TRBD1. The length of the CDR3 is 13 residues. V gave up 7 bases and J gave up 8 bases; unmatched junction bases: 7. Germline V gene lookup returns CDR1 SNHLY and CDR2 FYNNEI. CDR3 in amino acids: CASNPGQYEKLFF. CDR3 sequence (DNA): TGTGCCAGCAACCCGGGACAGTACGAAAAACTGTTTTTT.